This T cell receptor (beta chain) was retrieved from a study of T cells expressing NK-cell markers (TCRdb year 2020). As for the study more broadly: In sorted CD3+CD56+NKG2C+, CD3+CD56+NKG2C- and CD3+CD56-NKG2C+ T-cell subsets from 8 or 9 donors, TCR beta-chain repertoires were profiled. Seven of the eight sequenced donors were HCMV-seropositive and one was HCMV-seronegative. The study sequenced eight donors, all healthy volunteers chosen at random: three men and five women. Sequencing of the libraries produced 2 x 150 bp reads on Illumina HiSeq 2000/2500, MiSeq or NextSeq.

Details on this clonotype: The antigen it binds to is not known.

The sequencer was an Illumina HiSeq 2000. The TCR beta cDNA libraries were made using 5'RACE template switching, a step that added both a universal primer site and unique molecular identifiers. Priming for cDNA synthesis came from the TCR beta constant segment, and two successive PCR amplification steps followed. In the original analysis: MIGEC was used to demultiplex reads and group the reads by UMI, and MiTCR was used to assemble and quantify clonotypes. To exclude erroneous sequences, only TCR cDNA sequences supported by at least two reads were retained. Downstream repertoire analysis used the tcR package, and clonotypes were matched across fractions by CDR3 nucleotide sequence plus V segment. VDJmatch was used to annotate antigen specificity against VDJdb, with one amino acid substitution in CDR3 permitted. Reprocessed by TCRdb, the reads give a single entry per CDR3 protein sequence, without DNA. In this record, the V and J calls reflect TCRdb's handling and not the investigators' own analysis. The sample's table lists a count of roughly 390,000 distinct CDR3 sequences. Approximately 11% of the sample is in the top ten clones.

A commercial ELISA kit detecting HCMV-specific IgG in serum was used to determine HCMV serostatus. Ficoll density gradient centrifugation was used to isolate peripheral blood mononuclear cells from blood. CDR1 and CDR2 (SGHVS, FQNEAQ) derive from the germline V gene. There are 16 amino acids in the CDR3, from cysteine to phenylalanine inclusive. No coding sequence is recorded. On the study overall, not on this receptor specifically: For five or six donors, the dominant CD3+CD56+NKG2C+ clonotypes were among the top 10 CD8+ clonotypes and accounted for about 1.0-7.5% of CD8+ T cells. Those dominant clonotypes were again the most abundant among CD3+CD56-NKG2C+ cells in a few donors, at about 25-60.1%. Whether the expanded NKG2C-expressing T cell clones were specific for HCMV antigens was left unclear.

Sequences were obtained from blood T cells: a sorted CD56 or NKG2C T cell subset, CD4+ or CD8+ T cells, or bulk PBMC T cells (not recorded which). The sequence joins TRBV7-8 to TRBJ2-1. The clonotype comes from a woman in her forties or fifties in good health. Donor details come from another sample of the same person, matched by shared clones. The CDR3 reads CASSLIDGTSYNEQFF. With all but the CDR3 taken from the reference TRBV7-8 and TRBJ2-1 genes, the full variable domain is: GAGVSQSPRYKVAKRGQDVALRCDPISGHVSLFWYQQALGQGPEFLTYFQNEAQLDKSGLPSDRFFAERPEGSVSTLKIQRTQQEDSAVYLCASSLIDGTSYNEQFFGPGTRLTVL.